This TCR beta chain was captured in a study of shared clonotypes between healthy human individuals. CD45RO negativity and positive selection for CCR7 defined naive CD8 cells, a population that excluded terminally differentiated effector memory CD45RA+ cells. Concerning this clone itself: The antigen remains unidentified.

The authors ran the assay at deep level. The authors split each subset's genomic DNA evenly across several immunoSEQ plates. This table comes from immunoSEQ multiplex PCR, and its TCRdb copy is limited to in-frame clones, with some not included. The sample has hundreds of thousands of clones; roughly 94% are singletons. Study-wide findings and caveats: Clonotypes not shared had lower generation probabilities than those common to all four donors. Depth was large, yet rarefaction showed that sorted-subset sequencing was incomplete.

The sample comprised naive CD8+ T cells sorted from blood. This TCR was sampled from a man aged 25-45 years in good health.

The CDR3 DNA reads as TGTGCCAGCAGCCGACGCTCCGGGACAGGGGAGGAGACCCAGTACTTC. Protein product: CASSRRSGTGEETQYF. The rearrangement uses TRBV14 and TRBJ2-5, with TRBD1 matching over 10 bases. Unmatched junction bases numbered 10, after V lost 4 bases and J lost 5 bases. This CDR3 has 16 residues. Germline V gene sequence: CDR1 SGHDN, CDR2 FVKESK.